This passage covers 8 T cell receptor beta chains from one sample sequenced in a study of coeliac disease. Study outcomes and limitations: Active celiac intraepithelial and lamina propria samples had lower TRB and TRG clonality than control samples.

Sequencing was performed with immunoSEQ multiplex PCR; in TCRdb, only in-frame clones are kept and a portion is missing. The data hold around 6,500 clones, with about two thirds observed a single time. These TCRs' antigens remain unknown. Sequencing input: lamina propria lymphocytes from the gut. All receptors come from a woman aged 18-30 years with active celiac disease.

This clone was detected only a few times. V usage is TRBV5-6 and J usage is TRBJ1-2, with D possibly matching TRBD1 (5 bases). The CDR3 loop spans 15 amino acids. Germline V lookup: CDR1 SGHDT, CDR2 YYEEEE. Trimming left V 6 bases short and J 2 bases short, with 17 bases between. The CDR3 is CASTPGWRDNYGYTF. CDR3 nucleotide sequence: TGTGCCAGCACCCCGGGATGGAGGGACAACTATGGCTACACCTTC.

The genes are TRBV7-2 and TRBJ2-7, with 10 bases that match TRBD2. J gave up 2 bases and V 3 bases, and 16 bases lay outside the gene matches. The CDR3 spans 19 residues. In germline, CDR1 is SGHTA, CDR2 FQGNSA. This CDR3 reads CASSFLAASGGDRPYEQYF. CDR3 nucleotide sequence: TGTGCCAGCAGCTTTCTCGCGGCTAGCGGGGGAGATAGACCCTACGAGCAGTACTTC.

This CDR3 reads CASSVSTSDQETQYF. The DNA for the CDR3 is TGTGCCAGCAGCGTATCCACTAGCGACCAAGAGACCCAGTACTTC. The rearrangement joins TRBV9 to TRBJ2-5, with TRBD2 matching over 7 bases. The ends lost 1 base at V and 0 bases at J; junction bases unmatched: 3. The CDR3 consists of 15 residues. Germline loops: CDR1 SGDLS, CDR2 YYNGEE.

The chain carries TRBV28 and TRBJ2-3; a weak D match, TRBD1 (5 bases). Trimming removed 6 bases from V and 4 bases from J, with 14 bases in between. CDR1 is MDHEN and CDR2 is SYDVKM in the germline V gene. The CDR3 has 14 amino acids. The CDR3 nucleotides are TGTGCCAGCAGCCCTCTAGGGGCGGCAGATACGCAGTATTTT. It is translated as CASSPLGAADTQYF.

The DNA for the CDR3 is TGCGCCAGCAGCTTGGACGGGTATGAGCAGTTCTTC. Protein product: CASSLDGYEQFF. This chain connects TRBV5-1 to TRBJ2-1; D remains unclear. Germline V gene sequence: CDR1 SGHRS, CDR2 YFSETQ. Deletions cut 0 bases from V and 8 bases from J, with 6 bases between. CDR3 length: 12 residues.

This chain links TRBV2 with TRBJ2-5; 11 positions agree with TRBD1. The CDR3 spans 14 residues. V shed 4 bases and J 7 bases; nucleotides not matched to a gene: 5. Germline loops: CDR1 SNHLY, CDR2 FYNNEI. The CDR3 nucleotides are TGTGCCAGCAGTGCGGACAGGGGGCTTGGGACCCAGTACTTC. The encoded protein is CASSADRGLGTQYF.

This rearrangement joins TRBV28 to TRBJ1-1, with 7 bases that match TRBD1. The CDR3 length is 12 residues. Germline CDR1 and CDR2: MDHEN and SYDVKM. With 5 bases clipped from V and 7 bases from J, the junction kept 4 bases outside the gene matches. DNA for the CDR3: TGTGCCAGCAGTCCAGGGGGGATTGAAGCTTTCTTT. This codes for CASSPGGIEAFF.

This rearrangement joins TRBV2 to TRBJ1-6; 7 bases fit TRBD1. There are 16 residues in the CDR3. CDR1 and CDR2 from the germline V gene are SNHLY and FYNNEI. J lost 10 bases, V lost 3 bases, and 12 bases had no gene match. CDR3 coding DNA: TGTGCCAGCAGTGACGAGCAGGGGGTATGGTGGTCACCCCTCCACTTT. This sequence encodes CASSDEQGVWWSPLHF.